A selection of T cell receptor beta chains follows, all from one sample in a study of T cell responses to AZD1222 COVID-19 vaccine. Produced via immunoSEQ multiplex PCR; TCRdb's table is partial and in-frame only. Of fewer than 180,000 clones in the sample, approximately 92% were seen once. The sequenced sample was peripheral blood, obtained 28 days after the second AZD1222 dose. These receptors were collected from an adult who received the AZD1222 COVID-19 vaccine. Both conserved end residues are part of each CDR3. The order of the fields is clone size, J gene, D gene, V gene, CDR3 DNA, CDR3 protein. The D gene is left open where the match is weak. Clone sizes are given selectively: once, few, many, or a class where the clone is expanded.

clone size: NA
J gene: TRBJ2-7
D gene: NA
V gene: TRBV19
CDR3 DNA: TGTGCCAGTAGCAGCGACAGAAGGTTCTCCTACGAGCAGTACTTC
CDR3 protein: CASSSDRRFSYEQYF

clone size: NA
J gene: TRBJ2-7
D gene: TRBD1
V gene: TRBV9
CDR3 DNA: TGTGCCAGCAGCCTGATGTTACAGGGGGAGCAGTACTTC
CDR3 protein: CASSLMLQGEQYF

clone size: NA
J gene: TRBJ2-7
D gene: NA
V gene: TRBV4-1
CDR3 DNA: TGCGCCAGCAGCCAAGTCACGGTACCGTACAGTTTCTACGAGCAGTACTTC
CDR3 protein: CASSQVTVPYSFYEQYF

clone size: NA
J gene: TRBJ1-1
D gene: NA
V gene: TRBV11-3
CDR3 DNA: TGTGCCAGCAGCTTCCGTCTGAACACTGAAGCTTTCTTT
CDR3 protein: CASSFRLNTEAFF

clone size: once
J gene: TRBJ2-4
D gene: NA
V gene: TRBV28
CDR3 DNA: TGTGCCAGCAGGGAAATAGCCAAAAACATTCAGTACTTC
CDR3 protein: CASREIAKNIQYF

clone size: NA
J gene: TRBJ1-2
D gene: NA
V gene: TRBV5-1
CDR3 DNA: TGCGCCAGCGGAACTACAGTAGGCTATGGCTACACCTTC
CDR3 protein: CASGTTVGYGYTF

clone size: NA
J gene: TRBJ1-1
D gene: NA
V gene: TRBV30
CDR3 DNA: TGTGCCTGGACGGGGATGAACACTGAAGCTTTCTTT
CDR3 protein: CAWTGMNTEAFF

clone size: NA
J gene: TRBJ2-7
D gene: TRBD2
V gene: TRBV7-2
CDR3 DNA: TGTGCCAGCAGCCCCGAGGGACTAGCGGGAGGTGAGCAGTACTTC
CDR3 protein: CASSPEGLAGGEQYF

clone size: NA
J gene: TRBJ1-2
D gene: NA
V gene: TRBV4-1
CDR3 DNA: TGCGCCAGCAGCCAAGCCGGCGGGAATGGCTACACCTTC
CDR3 protein: CASSQAGGNGYTF

clone size: NA
J gene: TRBJ1-6
D gene: NA
V gene: TRBV11-2
CDR3 DNA: TGTGCCAGCAGCCCGAGGGGGGTATGGTCACCCCTCCACTTT
CDR3 protein: CASSPRGVWSPLHF

clone size: NA
J gene: TRBJ2-3
D gene: TRBD2
V gene: TRBV19
CDR3 DNA: TGTGCCAGTAGTGCGACTAGCGGGAGTTCCGGAGATACGCAGTATTTT
CDR3 protein: CASSATSGSSGDTQYF

clone size: NA
J gene: TRBJ2-2
D gene: NA
V gene: TRBV6-5
CDR3 DNA: TGTGCCAGCAGTTACAAACGCCCGGGATCCGGGGAGCTGTTTTTT
CDR3 protein: CASSYKRPGSGELFF

clone size: NA
J gene: TRBJ2-5
D gene: TRBD2
V gene: TRBV14
CDR3 DNA: TGTGCCAGCAGCCGTGCACTAGCGGGGCAAGAGACCCAGTACTTC
CDR3 protein: CASSRALAGQETQYF

clone size: NA
J gene: TRBJ1-1
D gene: NA
V gene: TRBV23-1
CDR3 DNA: TGCGCCAGCCTCCCACGCGGAACTGAAGCTTTCTTT
CDR3 protein: CASLPRGTEAFF

clone size: few
J gene: TRBJ2-5
D gene: NA
V gene: TRBV7-8
CDR3 DNA: TGTGCCAGCAGCTTAGGTCGGGTGGAGACCCAGTACTTC
CDR3 protein: CASSLGRVETQYF

clone size: NA
J gene: TRBJ2-7
D gene: NA
V gene: TRBV28
CDR3 DNA: TGTGCCAGCATGTTGAACTACGAGCAGTACTTC
CDR3 protein: CASMLNYEQYF

clone size: NA
J gene: TRBJ2-1
D gene: TRBD2
V gene: TRBV7-6
CDR3 DNA: TGTGCCAGCAGCCCGACACTAGCGGGAGATGAAGAGCAGTTCTTC
CDR3 protein: CASSPTLAGDEEQFF

clone size: NA
J gene: TRBJ2-7
D gene: NA
V gene: TRBV24-1
CDR3 DNA: TGTGCCACCAGTGACGGGTCGATGGGCAGCCTAACCTACGAGCAGTACTTC
CDR3 protein: CATSDGSMGSLTYEQYF